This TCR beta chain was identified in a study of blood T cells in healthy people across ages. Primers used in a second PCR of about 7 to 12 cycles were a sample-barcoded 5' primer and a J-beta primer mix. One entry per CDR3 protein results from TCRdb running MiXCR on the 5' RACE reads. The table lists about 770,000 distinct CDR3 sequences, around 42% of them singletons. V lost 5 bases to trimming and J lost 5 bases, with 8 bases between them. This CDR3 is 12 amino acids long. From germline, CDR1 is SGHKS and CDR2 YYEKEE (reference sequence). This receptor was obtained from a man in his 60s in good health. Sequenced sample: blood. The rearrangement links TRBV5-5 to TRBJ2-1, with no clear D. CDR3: CASRGDHNEQFF. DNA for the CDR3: TGTGCCAGCAGGGGTGATCACAATGAGCAGTTCTTC.